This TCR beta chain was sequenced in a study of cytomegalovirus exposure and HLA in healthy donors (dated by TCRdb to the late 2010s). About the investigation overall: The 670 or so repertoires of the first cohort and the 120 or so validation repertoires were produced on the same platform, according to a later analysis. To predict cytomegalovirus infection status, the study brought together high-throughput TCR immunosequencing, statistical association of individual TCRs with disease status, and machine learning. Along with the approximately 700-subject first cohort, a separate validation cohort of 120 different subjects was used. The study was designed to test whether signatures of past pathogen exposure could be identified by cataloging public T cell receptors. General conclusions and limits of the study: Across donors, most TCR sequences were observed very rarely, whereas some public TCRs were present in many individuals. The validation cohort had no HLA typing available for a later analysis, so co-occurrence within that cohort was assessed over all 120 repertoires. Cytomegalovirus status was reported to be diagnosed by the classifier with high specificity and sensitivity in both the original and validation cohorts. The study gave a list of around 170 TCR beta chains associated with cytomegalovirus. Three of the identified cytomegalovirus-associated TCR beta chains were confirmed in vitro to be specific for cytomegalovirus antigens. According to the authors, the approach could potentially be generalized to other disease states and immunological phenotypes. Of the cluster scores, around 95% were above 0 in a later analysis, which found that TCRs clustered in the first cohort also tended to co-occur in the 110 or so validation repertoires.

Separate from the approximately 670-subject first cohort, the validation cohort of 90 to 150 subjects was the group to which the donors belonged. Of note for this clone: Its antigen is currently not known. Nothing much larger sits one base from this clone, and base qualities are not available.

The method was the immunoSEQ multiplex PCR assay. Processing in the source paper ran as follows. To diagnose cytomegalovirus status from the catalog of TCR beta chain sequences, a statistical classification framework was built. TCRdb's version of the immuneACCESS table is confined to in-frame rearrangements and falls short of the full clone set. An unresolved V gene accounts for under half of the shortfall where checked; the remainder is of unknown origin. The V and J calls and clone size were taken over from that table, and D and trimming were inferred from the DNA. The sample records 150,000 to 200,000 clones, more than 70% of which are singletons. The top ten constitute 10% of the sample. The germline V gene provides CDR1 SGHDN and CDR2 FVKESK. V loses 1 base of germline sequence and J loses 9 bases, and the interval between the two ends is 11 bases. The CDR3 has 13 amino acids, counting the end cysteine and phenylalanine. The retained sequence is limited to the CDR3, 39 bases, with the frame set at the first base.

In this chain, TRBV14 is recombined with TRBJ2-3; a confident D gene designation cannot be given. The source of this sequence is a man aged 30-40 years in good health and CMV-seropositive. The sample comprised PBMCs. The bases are TGTGCCAGCAGCCAAGCTATCGGAGACACGCAGTATTTT. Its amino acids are CASSQAIGDTQYF.